The source of this TCR beta chain is a study of Ad26.COV2.S vaccination and SARS-CoV-2 variants. Study outcomes and limitations: Recipients of vaccine and of placebo showed similar breadth of their non-spike TCR repertoires.

Treatment described: some 20 received Ad26.COV2.S at low or high dose, single or two shots; roughly five received placebo; per-sample allocation not given. Material that was analyzed had been drawn on day 63 after the first vaccine or placebo injection. Worth noting for this clone: What it recognizes is unknown.

The CDR3 runs to 16 residues. The V gene's germline CDR1 is MNHEY and CDR2 SVGAGI. The J segment lost 5 bases and the V segment lost 4 bases, leaving 8 bases of the junction unmatched. Data came from immunoSEQ multiplex PCR; TCRdb stores just in-frame clones and leaves some out. The sample includes around 320,000 clones, 70% to 90% of them seen just once. Material: peripheral blood, obtained in a trial of Ad26.COV2.S vaccine versus placebo. This TCR came from a person between 18 and 65 years old who received the Ad26.COV2.S COVID-19 vaccine or a placebo. The chain recombines TRBV6-5 with TRBJ1-2, with 12 bases lining up with TRBD1. The CDR3 reads CASSFWGQGAGYGYTF. The CDR3 coding sequence is TGTGCCAGCAGTTTTTGGGGACAGGGGGCAGGGTATGGCTACACCTTC.